The present T cell receptor beta chain was sequenced within a study of cytomegalovirus exposure and HLA in healthy donors. Study-wide results and limits: Presence/absence analyses took donor sequencing depth as roughly uniform.

Germline CDR1 is SGHTA and CDR2 is FQGTGA. CDR3 length: 14 residues. Trimming stripped 5 bases from V and 7 bases from J, with 15 bases between. Notes on this clone: Its antigen is still unknown.

The PCR was carried out with 60 Vbeta primers and 13 Jbeta primers. This table comes from immunoSEQ multiplex PCR, and its TCRdb copy is limited to in-frame clones, with some not included. The sample has approximately 140,000 clones; approximately 77% are singletons. The J gene is TRBJ2-1, the V gene TRBV7-3; possibly TRBD1 for D (6 bases). Sequenced sample: PBMCs. The TCR originated in a woman aged 45-60 years in good health and CMV-seronegative. The CDR3 is CASSTPQGSNEQFF. CDR3 sequence (DNA): TGTGCCAGCAGCACACCACAGGGATCAAATGAGCAGTTCTTC.